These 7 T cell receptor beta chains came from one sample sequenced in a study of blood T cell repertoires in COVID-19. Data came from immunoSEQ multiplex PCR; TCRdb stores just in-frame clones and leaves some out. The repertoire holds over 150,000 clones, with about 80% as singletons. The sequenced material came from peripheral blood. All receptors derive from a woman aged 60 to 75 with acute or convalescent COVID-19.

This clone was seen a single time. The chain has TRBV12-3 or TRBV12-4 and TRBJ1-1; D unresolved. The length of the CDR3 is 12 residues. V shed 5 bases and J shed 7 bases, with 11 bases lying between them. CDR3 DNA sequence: TGTGCCAGCAGTCGGGATTCTGGTGAAGCTTTCTTT. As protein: CASSRDSGEAFF.

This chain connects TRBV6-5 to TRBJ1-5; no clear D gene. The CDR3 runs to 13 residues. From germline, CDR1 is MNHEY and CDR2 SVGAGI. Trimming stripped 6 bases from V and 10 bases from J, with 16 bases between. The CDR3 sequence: CASRGERRGPQHF. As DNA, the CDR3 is TGTGCCAGCAGGGGCGAAAGGCGTGGACCCCAGCATTTT.

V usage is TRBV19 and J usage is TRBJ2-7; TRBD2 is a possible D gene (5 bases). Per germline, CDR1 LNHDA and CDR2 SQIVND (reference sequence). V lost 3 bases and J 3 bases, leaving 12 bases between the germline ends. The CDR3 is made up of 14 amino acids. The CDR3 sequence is CASSIEGTFYEQYF. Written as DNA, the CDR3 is TGTGCCAGTAGTATCGAGGGTACTTTCTACGAGCAGTACTTC.

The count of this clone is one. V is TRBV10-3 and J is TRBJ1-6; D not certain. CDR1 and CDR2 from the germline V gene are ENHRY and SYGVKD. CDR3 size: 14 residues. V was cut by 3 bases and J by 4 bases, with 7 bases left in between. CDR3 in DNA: TGTGCCATCAGTGATACGCAGTATAATTCACCCCTCCACTTT. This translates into CAISDTQYNSPLHF.

The CDR3 nucleotides read TGTGCCATCAGCCGGCAGGGCAACACTGAAGCTTTCTTT. Translating it yields CAISRQGNTEAFF. The chain recombines TRBV10-3 with TRBJ1-1; tentatively, D is TRBD1 (5 bases). The CDR3 is 13 amino acids. Germline V gene lookup returns CDR1 ENHRY and CDR2 SYGVKD. Trimming pared 6 bases from V and 2 bases from J, leaving 10 bases between.

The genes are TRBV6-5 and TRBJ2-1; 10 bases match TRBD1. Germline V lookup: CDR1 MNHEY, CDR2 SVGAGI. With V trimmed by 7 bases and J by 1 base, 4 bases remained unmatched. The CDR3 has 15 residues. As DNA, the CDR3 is TGTGCCAGCACCAAGGACAGGGGGTCCTACAATGAGCAGTTCTTC. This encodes CASTKDRGSYNEQFF.

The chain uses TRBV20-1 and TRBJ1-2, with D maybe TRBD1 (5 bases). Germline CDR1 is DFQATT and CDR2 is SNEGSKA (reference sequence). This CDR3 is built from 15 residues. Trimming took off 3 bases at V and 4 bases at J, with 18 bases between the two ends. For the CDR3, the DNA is TGCAGTGCTAGTCATTCAGGGTTGACGTCCTATGGCTACACCTTC. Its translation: CSASHSGLTSYGYTF.